The sample holds one count of the clone carrying this TCR beta chain. Antigen specificity is unknown. These data are taken from a study of shared clonotypes between healthy human individuals. Background on the study: Donors had three CD4 naive, three CD4 memory, two CD8 naive and one CD8 memory plate apiece. General study points: Owing to a small donor count, the genetic and exposure-history diversity represented was limited.

Trimming removed 6 bases from V and 3 bases from J, with 11 bases in between. Germline-derived CDR1 and CDR2 are MDHEN and SYDVKM. This CDR3 region has 13 residues. Donors comprised healthy HIV-negative adults lacking recent acute infections or vaccinations. In replicate PCRs of sorted subsets, roughly 200 ng DNA, roughly 27,000 T cell genomes, was used. Method: immunoSEQ multiplex PCR; TCRdb's copy keeps in-frame clones and lacks some. Of a few million clones listed, over 85% are singletons. The clonotype originates from a man aged 18 to 30 in good health. Some clones in this sample may be carry-over from other donors' samples. The chain carries TRBV28 and TRBJ1-2; D is ambiguous. The sequencing input was naive CD4+ T cells from PBMCs. The subset: CD45RA+ positively selected. For the CDR3, the DNA is TGTGCCAGCAGACCATCGTGGGACTATGGCTACACCTTC. Its translation is CASRPSWDYGYTF.